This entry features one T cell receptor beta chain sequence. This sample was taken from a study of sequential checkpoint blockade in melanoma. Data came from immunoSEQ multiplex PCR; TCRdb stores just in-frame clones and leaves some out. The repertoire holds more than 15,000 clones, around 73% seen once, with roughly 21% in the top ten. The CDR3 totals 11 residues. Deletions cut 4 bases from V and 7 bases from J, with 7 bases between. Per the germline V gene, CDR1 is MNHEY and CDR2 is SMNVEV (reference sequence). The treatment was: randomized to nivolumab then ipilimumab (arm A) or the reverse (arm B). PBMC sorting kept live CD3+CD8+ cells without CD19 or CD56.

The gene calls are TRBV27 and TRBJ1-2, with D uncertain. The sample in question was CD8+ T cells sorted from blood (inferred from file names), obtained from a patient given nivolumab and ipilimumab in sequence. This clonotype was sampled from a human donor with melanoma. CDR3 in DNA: TGTGCCAGCAGTTCGCAGTCTGGCTACACCTTC. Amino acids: CASSSQSGYTF.